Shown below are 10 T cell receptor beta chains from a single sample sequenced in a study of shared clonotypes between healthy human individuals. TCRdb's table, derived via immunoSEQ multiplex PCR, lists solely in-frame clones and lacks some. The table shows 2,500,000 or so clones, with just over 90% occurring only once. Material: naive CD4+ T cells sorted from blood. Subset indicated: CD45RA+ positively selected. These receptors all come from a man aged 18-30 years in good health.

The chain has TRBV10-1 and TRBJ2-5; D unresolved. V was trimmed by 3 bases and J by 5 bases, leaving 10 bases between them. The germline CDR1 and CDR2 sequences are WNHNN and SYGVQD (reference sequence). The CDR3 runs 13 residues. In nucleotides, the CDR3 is TGCGCCAGCAGTGACGATGTTCTGGAGACCCAGTACTTC. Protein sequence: CASSDDVLETQYF.

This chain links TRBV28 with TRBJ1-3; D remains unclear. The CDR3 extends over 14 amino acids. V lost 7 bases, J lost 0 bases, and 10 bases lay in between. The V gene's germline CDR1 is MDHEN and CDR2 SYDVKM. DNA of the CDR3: TGTGCCAGCACTTCGGCTTTCTCTGGAAACACCATATATTTT. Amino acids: CASTSAFSGNTIYF.

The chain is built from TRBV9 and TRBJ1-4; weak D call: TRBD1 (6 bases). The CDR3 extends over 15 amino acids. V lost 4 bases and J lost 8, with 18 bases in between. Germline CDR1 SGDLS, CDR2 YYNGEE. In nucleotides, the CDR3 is TGTGCCAGCAGCCCGGAGGAGGGGGAGAGCGAAAAACTGTTTTTT. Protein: CASSPEEGESEKLFF. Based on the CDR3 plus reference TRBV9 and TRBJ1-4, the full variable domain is DSGVTQTPKHLITATGQRVTLRCSPRSGDLSVYWYQQSLDQGLQFLIQYYNGEERAKGNILERFSAQQFPDLHSELNLSSLELGDSALYFCASSPEEGESEKLFFGSGTQLSVL.

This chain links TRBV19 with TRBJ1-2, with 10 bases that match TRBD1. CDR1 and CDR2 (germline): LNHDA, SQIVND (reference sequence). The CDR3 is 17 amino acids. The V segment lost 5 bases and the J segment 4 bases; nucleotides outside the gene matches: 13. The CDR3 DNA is TGTGCCAGTAGTTTATACTCCGGGACAGGGGACCTCTATGGCTACACCTTC. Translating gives CASSLYSGTGDLYGYTF.

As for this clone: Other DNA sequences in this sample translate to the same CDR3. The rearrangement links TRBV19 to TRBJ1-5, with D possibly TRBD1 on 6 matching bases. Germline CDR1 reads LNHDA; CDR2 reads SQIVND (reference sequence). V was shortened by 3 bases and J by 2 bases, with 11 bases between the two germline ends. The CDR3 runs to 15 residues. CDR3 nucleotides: TGTGCCAGTAGTATTGGACAGCCGGGCAATCAGCCCCAGCATTTT. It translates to CASSIGQPGNQPQHF. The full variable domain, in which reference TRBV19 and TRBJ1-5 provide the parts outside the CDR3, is DGGITQSPKYLFRKEGQNVTLSCEQNLNHDAMYWYRQDPGQGLRLIYYSQIVNDFQKGDIAEGYSVSREKKESFPLTVTSAQKNPTAFYLCASSIGQPGNQPQHFGDGTRLSIL.

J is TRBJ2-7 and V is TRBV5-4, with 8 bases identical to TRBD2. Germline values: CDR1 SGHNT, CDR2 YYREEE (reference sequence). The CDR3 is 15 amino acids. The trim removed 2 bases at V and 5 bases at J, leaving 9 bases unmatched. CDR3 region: CASSFPGTRSHEQYF. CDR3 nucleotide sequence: TGTGCCAGCAGCTTCCCCGGGACTAGGTCCCACGAGCAGTACTTC. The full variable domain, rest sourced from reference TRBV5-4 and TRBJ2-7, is ETGVTQSPTHLIKTRGQQVTLRCSSQSGHNTVSWYQQALGQGPQFIFQYYREEENGRGNFPPRFSGLQFPNYSSELNVNALELDDSALYLCASSFPGTRSHEQYFGPGTRLTVT.

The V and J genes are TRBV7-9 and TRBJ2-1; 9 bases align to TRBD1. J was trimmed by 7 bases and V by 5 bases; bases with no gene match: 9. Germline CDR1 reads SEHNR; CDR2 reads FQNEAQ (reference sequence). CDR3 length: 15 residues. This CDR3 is CASSKKGTGWNEQFF. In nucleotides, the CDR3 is TGTGCCAGCAGCAAGAAAGGGACAGGGTGGAATGAGCAGTTCTTC.

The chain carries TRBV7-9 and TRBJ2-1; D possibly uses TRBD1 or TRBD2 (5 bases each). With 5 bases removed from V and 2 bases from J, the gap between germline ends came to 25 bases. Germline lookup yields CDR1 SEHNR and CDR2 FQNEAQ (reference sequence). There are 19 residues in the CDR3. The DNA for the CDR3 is TGTGCCAGCAGCCCGCAAGCTCGGGGCGCAAGAAATACCTACAATGAGCAGTTCTTC. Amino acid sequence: CASSPQARGARNTYNEQFF.

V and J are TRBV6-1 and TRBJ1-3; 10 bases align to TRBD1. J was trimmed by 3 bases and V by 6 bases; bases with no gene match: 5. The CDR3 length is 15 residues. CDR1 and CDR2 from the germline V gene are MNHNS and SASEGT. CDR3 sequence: CASRSDRGNGNTIYF. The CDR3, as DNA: TGTGCCAGCAGGTCGGACAGGGGGAATGGAAACACCATATATTTT.

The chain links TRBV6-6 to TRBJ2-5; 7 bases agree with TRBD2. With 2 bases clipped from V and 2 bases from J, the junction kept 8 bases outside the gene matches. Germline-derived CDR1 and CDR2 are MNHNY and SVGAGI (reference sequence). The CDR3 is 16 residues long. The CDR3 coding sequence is TGTGCCAGCAGTTACACCGGGACTATAAAGCAAGAGACCCAGTACTTC. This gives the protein CASSYTGTIKQETQYF.